Listed here are 26 T cell receptor beta chains from one sample, sequenced in a study of technical replicates of blood from a few donors. Only in-frame clones appear in the TCRdb table, and some are missing; sequencing was by immunoSEQ multiplex PCR. The table records about 79,000 clones, approximately 92% of them present only once. What was sequenced was T cells isolated from PBMCs. These receptors were collected from a human donor in good health. Some clones in this sample may be carry-over from other donors' samples.

The table lists this clone with a count of one. The chain couples TRBV9 to TRBJ2-1, with TRBD2 matching 13 bases. The CDR3 is 16 residues long. Germline V lookup: CDR1 SGDLS, CDR2 YYNGEE. The ends lost 2 bases at V and 5 bases at J; junction bases unmatched: 4. The CDR3 spells CASSVVGTSGNNEQFF. The CDR3 bases are TGTGCCAGCAGCGTCGTGGGGACTAGCGGGAACAATGAGCAGTTCTTC.

This clone was seen only once. This sequence joins TRBV15 and TRBJ2-7; tentatively, D is TRBD1 (5 bases). Trimming removed 2 bases from V and 3 bases from J, with 11 bases in between. CDR1 and CDR2 from the germline V gene are LNHNV and YYDKDF (reference sequence). The CDR3 runs to 14 residues. The CDR3 loop reads CATSRQGGIYEQYF. As DNA, the CDR3 is TGTGCCACCAGCAGACAGGGTGGCATCTACGAGCAGTACTTC.

The CDR3 bases are TGTGCCACCAGCACCCACCCGGGACAGGGTGACGAGCAGTACTTC. Its protein is CATSTHPGQGDEQYF. The gene calls are TRBV15 and TRBJ2-7; 9 bases match TRBD1. Looked up from germline, CDR1 is LNHNV and CDR2 is YYDKDF (reference sequence). The V segment lost 4 bases and the J segment 5 bases; nucleotides outside the gene matches: 9. CDR3 length: 15 amino acids.

This clone has just one count. This chain connects TRBV7-9 to TRBJ2-1; no firm D call. CDR1 is SEHNR and CDR2 is FQNEAQ in the germline V gene (reference sequence). Deletions cut 3 bases from V and 7 bases from J, with 16 bases between. The CDR3 sequence is 15 residues long. The CDR3 protein is CASSFSLQAGNEQFF. Written as DNA, the CDR3 is TGTGCCAGCAGCTTCTCGTTGCAGGCTGGGAATGAGCAGTTCTTC.

The rearrangement uses TRBV27 and TRBJ1-2, with 7 positions matching TRBD1. Germline CDR1 MNHEY, CDR2 SMNVEV (reference sequence). The CDR3 runs to 15 residues. V dropped 5 bases and J dropped 3; count of bases not matched to a gene: 9. CDR3 region: CASSVTGWTYYGYTF. In DNA, the CDR3 is TGTGCCAGCAGTGTGACAGGGTGGACATACTATGGCTACACCTTC.

The chain combines TRBV7-9 with TRBJ2-7, with unresolved D. CDR3 length: 13 residues. Germline V gene lookup returns CDR1 SEHNR and CDR2 FQNEAQ (reference sequence). Trimming stripped 1 base from V and 3 bases from J, with 7 bases between. Here the CDR3 DNA reads TGTGCCAGCAGCTTAGTAGCCCACTACGAGCAGTACTTC. Amino acid sequence: CASSLVAHYEQYF.

The sample holds one count of this clone. This chain connects TRBV7-2 to TRBJ2-5; D gene uncertain. Germline loops: CDR1 SGHTA, CDR2 FQGNSA. The CDR3 extends over 13 amino acids. Deletions cut 5 bases from V and 1 base from J, with 8 bases between. CDR3 in amino acids: CASSPSLQETQYF. In DNA form, the CDR3 reads TGTGCCAGCAGCCCCTCTCTCCAAGAGACCCAGTACTTC.

The rearrangement uses TRBV4-1 and TRBJ2-1; 9 nucleotides agree with TRBD2. Germline V gene lookup returns CDR1 MGHRA and CDR2 YSYEKL. With 1 base clipped from V and 8 bases from J, the junction kept 12 bases outside the gene matches. The CDR3 loop spans 17 amino acids. The chain's CDR3 is CASSQVLRVREGHEQFF. The CDR3, as DNA: TGCGCCAGCAGCCAAGTCCTCCGGGTGCGGGAGGGCCATGAGCAGTTCTTC.

This chain uses TRBV29-1 with TRBJ2-1, with no clear D. CDR1 and CDR2 from the germline V gene are SQVTM and ANQGSEA. Trimming pared 7 bases from V and 8 bases from J, leaving 9 bases between. CDR3 length: 10 residues. The CDR3 region has the DNA TGCAGCGCCATTTCAGATGAGCAGTTCTTC. Residues: CSAISDEQFF.

CDR3 coding DNA: TGCGCCAGCACGGAAACAGGGAGAGAGACCCAGTACTTC. It yields the protein CASTETGRETQYF. The chain uses TRBV4-1 and TRBJ2-5; tentative D call: TRBD1 (6 bases). Trimming removed 7 bases from V and 4 bases from J, with 13 bases in between. This CDR3 contains 13 residues. The germline CDR1 and CDR2 sequences are MGHRA and YSYEKL.

V and J are TRBV2 and TRBJ2-4, with TRBD1 matching over 7 bases. This CDR3 comprises 15 residues. After removal of 1 base from V and 6 bases from J, the junction contained 6 bases not matched to a gene. Germline values: CDR1 SNHLY, CDR2 FYNNEI. The CDR3 loop reads CASSEVRGPGNIQYF. Here the CDR3 DNA reads TGTGCCAGCAGTGAAGTAAGGGGGCCAGGAAACATTCAGTACTTC.

The rearrangement uses TRBV11-2 and TRBJ2-5; 7 bases line up with TRBD1. V lost 4 bases, J lost 4 bases, and 9 bases stayed unmatched. Germline CDR1 and CDR2: SGHAT and FQNNGV. CDR3 length: 15 residues. CDR3 sequence: CASSSTEGGRETQYF. As DNA, the CDR3 is TGTGCCAGCAGCTCGACTGAAGGGGGCCGAGAGACCCAGTACTTC.

The chain is built from TRBV6-5 and TRBJ1-1, with D possibly matching TRBD1 (6 bases). CDR1 and CDR2 (germline): MNHEY, SVGAGI. Trimming left V 2 bases short and J 3 bases short, with 13 bases between. The CDR3 totals 15 residues. In DNA form, the CDR3 reads TGTGCCAGCAGTTACCGCGACAGGCTTCACACTGAAGCTTTCTTT. It translates to CASSYRDRLHTEAFF.

The J gene is TRBJ2-7, the V gene TRBV5-1, with TRBD1 matching 8 bases. After removal of 0 bases from V and 5 bases from J, the junction contained 4 bases not matched to a gene. Per germline, CDR1 SGHRS and CDR2 YFSETQ. The CDR3 contains 14 residues. CDR3 DNA: TGCGCCAGCAGCTTGGGACAGGGGTTGAACGAGCAGTACTTC. Translation: CASSLGQGLNEQYF.

This chain connects TRBV2 to TRBJ1-1, with a tentative D call TRBD1 (6 bases). Germline assignment: CDR1 SNHLY and CDR2 FYNNEI. This CDR3 has 10 amino acids. V dropped 8 bases and J dropped 5 bases, with 6 bases sitting between them. CDR3 region: CASQGTEAFF. CDR3 bases: TGTGCCAGCCAGGGGACTGAAGCTTTCTTT.

The chain has TRBV12-5 and TRBJ1-2; D is perhaps TRBD1 (5 bases). The length of the CDR3 is 15 residues. From germline, CDR1 is LGHNT and CDR2 FRNRAP. Trimming cost V 5 bases and J 3 bases, with 16 bases left between them. CDR3 in DNA: TGTGCTAGTGGTATACCAGGGAATCAGGACTATGGCTACACCTTC. Its protein is CASGIPGNQDYGYTF.

The J gene is TRBJ2-7, the V gene TRBV6-1, with TRBD2 as a possible D gene (6 bases). Deletions cut 8 bases from V and 10 bases from J, with 18 bases between. This CDR3 has 12 amino acids. CDR1 is MNHNS and CDR2 is SASEGT in the germline V gene. The CDR3 region is CASRRDVGSQYF. The CDR3 coding sequence is TGTGCCAGCCGAAGGGATGTCGGGAGTCAGTACTTC.

The gene calls are TRBV7-2 and TRBJ2-7; 9 nucleotides agree with TRBD1. Germline CDR1 SGHTA, CDR2 FQGNSA. Unmatched junction bases numbered 5, after V lost 5 bases and J lost 3 bases. This CDR3 is built from 14 residues. The DNA of the CDR3 is TGTGCCAGCAGCCTGGGACAGGGTATCTACGAGCAGTACTTC. Translation: CASSLGQGIYEQYF.

The CDR3 sequence: CAWSYIRGGGYTF. For the CDR3, the DNA is TGTGCCTGGAGTTACATAAGAGGGGGCGGCTACACCTTC. The chain recombines TRBV30 with TRBJ1-2, with 7 bases lining up with TRBD1. V dropped 2 bases and J dropped 8; count of bases not matched to a gene: 8. The CDR3 consists of 13 residues. Germline-derived CDR1 and CDR2 are GTSNPN and SVGIG (reference sequence).

This chain joins TRBV18 and TRBJ2-3, with TRBD2 identical over 12 bases. V shed 3 bases and J 6 bases; nucleotides not matched to a gene: 10. Germline V lookup: CDR1 KGHSH, CDR2 LQKENI. CDR3 length equals 17 residues. The DNA of the CDR3 is TGTGCCAGCTCACCTACACTAGCGGGAGGCCCCCGGGATACGCAGTATTTT. Amino acid sequence: CASSPTLAGGPRDTQYF.

V usage is TRBV9 and J usage is TRBJ2-6, with D possibly TRBD2 on 5 matching bases. Trimming left V 0 bases short and J 3 bases short, with 7 bases between. This CDR3 contains 15 residues. Germline V gene lookup returns CDR1 SGDLS and CDR2 YYNGEE. The CDR3 coding sequence is TGTGCCAGCAGCGTAGGGGGAGTTGGGGCCAACGTCCTGACTTTC. Protein sequence: CASSVGGVGANVLTF.

The V gene is TRBV9, the J gene TRBJ2-1, with a possible D match to TRBD2 (6 bases). The germline V and J ends were trimmed by 0 bases and 3 bases, with 10 bases remaining between them. The germline gives CDR1 SGDLS, CDR2 YYNGEE. There are 15 residues in the CDR3. The CDR3 loop is CASSVGTNFYNEQFF. DNA for the CDR3: TGTGCCAGCAGCGTAGGGACTAACTTCTACAATGAGCAGTTCTTC.

V gene TRBV30 combines with J gene TRBJ2-6; D gene ambiguous. The V end was cut by 1 base, the J end by 4 bases, with 8 bases between. CDR1 and CDR2 from the germline V gene are GTSNPN and SVGIG (reference sequence). The CDR3 has 14 residues. For the CDR3, the DNA is TGTGCCTGGAGTGGAACCAGGGGGGCCAACGTCCTGACTTTC. Translated, it gives CAWSGTRGANVLTF.

The chain uses TRBV5-1 and TRBJ2-7; no definite D call. The germline gives CDR1 SGHRS, CDR2 YFSETQ. V lost 0 bases to trimming and J lost 2 bases, with 6 bases between them. The CDR3 contains 13 residues. The CDR3 nucleotides read TGCGCCAGCAGCTTGGTCCCCACCTACGAGCAGTACTTC. Amino acid sequence: CASSLVPTYEQYF.

This clone is a singleton in its sample. This rearrangement joins TRBV9 to TRBJ1-2; tentative D call: TRBD1 (5 bases). The germline gives CDR1 SGDLS, CDR2 YYNGEE. V was shortened by 0 bases and J by 6 bases, with 12 bases between the two germline ends. CDR3 length: 14 amino acids. For the CDR3, the DNA is TGTGCCAGCAGCGTAGAAGGCAGGGCTCATGGCTACACCTTC. Translation gives CASSVEGRAHGYTF.

This rearrangement joins TRBV7-2 to TRBJ2-6, with D tentatively TRBD2 (5 bases). V dropped 6 bases and J dropped 4 bases, with 13 bases sitting between them. The CDR3 covers 15 residues. CDR1 and CDR2 from the germline V gene are SGHTA and FQGNSA. CDR3 DNA: TGTGCCAGCAGACTAGGTGTTCTAGGGGCCAACGTCCTGACTTTC. This codes for CASRLGVLGANVLTF.